The 29 T cell receptor beta chains given below trace back to one sample, sequenced in a study of blood T cell repertoires in COVID-19. Assay used: immunoSEQ multiplex PCR; TCRdb lists only in-frame clones, some missing. Of roughly 250,000 clones in the sample, around 90% are singletons; the top ten hold about 0.8%. Sequencing was done on a sample of peripheral blood. These receptors came from a woman aged 25-40 years with acute or convalescent COVID-19.

The CDR3 is CSATLTPGPYEQYF. DNA for the CDR3: TGCAGCGCCACCTTGACTCCCGGCCCTTACGAGCAGTACTTC. This sequence joins TRBV29-1 and TRBJ2-7; D is unclear. Germline-derived CDR1 and CDR2 are SQVTM and ANQGSEA. Trimming cost V 7 bases and J 4 bases, with 20 bases left between them. The CDR3 consists of 14 residues.

In its sample, this clone ranks as medium-sized. The chain recombines TRBV6-5 with TRBJ1-1; the D is unclear. This CDR3 has 12 residues. Trimming took 8 bases from V and 5 from J, leaving 12 bases between them. Germline V gene data show CDR1 as MNHEY and CDR2 as SVGAGI. Here the CDR3 DNA reads TGTGCCAGCTCGAGGCCCTTGACTGAAGCTTTCTTT. Translating it yields CASSRPLTEAFF.

The chain is built from TRBV21-1 and TRBJ2-1; TRBD2, the D gene given by the table, was not confirmed from the DNA. TRBV21-1 is termed a pseudogene. CDR3 length: 22 amino acids. The CDR3 spells CASSCKLGERRKTSLYYNEQFF. The CDR3 DNA is TGTGCCAGCAGCTGCAAACTCGGGGAACGGAGAAAAACCTCCCTATACTACAATGAGCAGTTCTTC.

The rearrangement uses TRBV19 and TRBJ1-5, with 8 bases aligning to TRBD1. The CDR3 has 13 residues. Germline-derived CDR1 and CDR2 are LNHDA and SQIVND (reference sequence). Trimming cost V 10 bases and J 8 bases; bases outside gene matches: 10. The CDR3 loop is CATGDRSAEPQHF. In DNA form, the CDR3 reads TGTGCCACCGGGGACAGGAGCGCGGAGCCCCAGCATTTT.

The chain carries TRBV21-1 and TRBJ1-3; TRBD1 is taken as the D call from the table, unchecked against the DNA. TRBV21-1 has pseudogene status. CDR3 length equals 18 residues. CDR3 nucleotide sequence: TGTGCCAGCAGCAATGGCCAGACCGGGACAAGAGTCGGAAACACCATATATTTT. Protein: CASSNGQTGTRVGNTIYF.

The chain employs TRBV19 and TRBJ2-1; TRBD2 aligns across 7 bases. This CDR3 contains 16 residues. The germline V gene has CDR1 LNHDA and CDR2 SQIVND (reference sequence). V shed 0 bases, J shed 0 bases, and the junction held 2 bases outside the gene matches. The CDR3 nucleotides read TGTGCCAGTAGTATAGAGGTAGCGGGCTCCTACAATGAGCAGTTCTTC. Its translation: CASSIEVAGSYNEQFF.

This chain connects TRBV6-5 to TRBJ2-7, with D possibly matching TRBD1 (6 bases). Deletions cut 2 bases from V and 6 bases from J, with 14 bases between. The germline V gene has CDR1 MNHEY and CDR2 SVGAGI. The CDR3 sequence is 14 residues long. CDR3 DNA: TGTGCCAGCAGTTACCAGAACAGGGATCCCGAGCAGTACTTC. Amino acids: CASSYQNRDPEQYF.

The CDR3 DNA sequence: TGTGCCAGCAGTCCTGACTATGAGCAGTTCTTC. It translates to CASSPDYEQFF. V and J are TRBV12-3 or TRBV12-4 and TRBJ2-1; D call uncertain. This CDR3 is built from 11 residues. With 5 bases removed from V and 8 bases from J, the gap between germline ends came to 7 bases.

The V and J genes are TRBV15 and TRBJ1-5; D may be TRBD1 (6 bases). Germline values: CDR1 LNHNV, CDR2 YYDKDF (reference sequence). CDR3 length equals 14 residues. V was clipped by 9 bases and J by 1 base, with 13 bases between them. The CDR3 DNA reads as TGTGCCACAGCGGGGGGCAGGAGCAATCAGCCCCAGCATTTT. Translating it yields CATAGGRSNQPQHF.

As DNA, the CDR3 is TGTGCCAGCAGTTCAAGGTGGCTAGACCAAGAGACCCAGTACTTC. Residues: CASSSRWLDQETQYF. The genes are TRBV6-5 and TRBJ2-5, with unresolved D. The CDR3 is made up of 15 amino acids. Trimming left V 4 bases short and J 0 bases short, with 12 bases between. Germline CDR1 is MNHEY and CDR2 is SVGAGI.

This chain connects TRBV6-5 to TRBJ2-5, with 10 nucleotides matching TRBD1. CDR3 length equals 15 residues. V was clipped by 8 bases and J by 4 bases; unmatched bases: 10. Germline lookup yields CDR1 MNHEY and CDR2 SVGAGI. CDR3: CASVPPGQGSETQYF. The CDR3 DNA reads as TGTGCCAGCGTACCCCCGGGACAGGGGTCAGAGACCCAGTACTTC.

V usage is TRBV25-1 and J usage is TRBJ1-1, with D possibly being TRBD1 (5 bases). Trimming left V 3 bases short and J 4 bases short, with 24 bases between. The CDR3 length is 18 residues. Germline V gene data show CDR1 as MGHDK and CDR2 as SYGVNS. CDR3 amino acids: CASSESHGPTGVGTEAFF. CDR3 DNA sequence: TGTGCCAGCAGTGAGTCCCACGGCCCAACGGGGGTTGGCACTGAAGCTTTCTTT.

This chain uses TRBV5-4 with TRBJ1-1; the D gene is possibly TRBD1 (6 bases). The CDR3 covers 15 residues. V lost 0 bases to trimming and J lost 1 base, with 10 bases between them. Germline V gene lookup returns CDR1 SGHNT and CDR2 YYREEE (reference sequence). The CDR3 here is CASSLEAGANTEAFF. The CDR3 region has the DNA TGTGCCAGCAGCTTGGAGGCGGGGGCGAACACTGAAGCTTTCTTT.

The chain uses TRBV6-5 and TRBJ1-2, with 7 bases matching TRBD1. Germline V gives CDR1 MNHEY, CDR2 SVGAGI. After removal of 0 bases from V and 7 bases from J, the junction contained 5 bases not matched to a gene. The CDR3 runs to 14 residues. The CDR3 protein is CASSYSARGAGYTF. CDR3 bases: TGTGCCAGCAGTTACTCGGCCAGGGGGGCTGGCTACACCTTC.

This clone occurred once. The chain recombines TRBV5-6 with TRBJ2-2; the match to TRBD2 covers 9 bases. CDR1 and CDR2 from the germline V gene are SGHDT and YYEEEE. The trim removed 2 bases at V and 2 bases at J, leaving 7 bases unmatched. The CDR3 has 17 residues. The CDR3: CASSFIRLAGNTGELFF. The CDR3 bases are TGTGCCAGCAGCTTTATACGGCTAGCGGGAAACACCGGGGAGCTGTTTTTT.

CDR3 nucleotides: TGTGCCAGCACCCGGACAGGCCAAAACATTCAGTACTTC. This codes for CASTRTGQNIQYF. The chain carries TRBV14 and TRBJ2-4; TRBD1 matches at 7 bases. J gave up 5 bases and V 7 bases, and 5 bases lay outside the gene matches. The germline gives CDR1 SGHDN, CDR2 FVKESK. The CDR3 covers 13 residues.

The chain carries TRBV7-2 and TRBJ2-2, with 7 positions matching TRBD1. V shed 3 bases and J 8 bases; nucleotides not matched to a gene: 3. CDR1 and CDR2 from the germline V gene are SGHTA and FQGNSA. The CDR3 has 13 amino acids. CDR3 sequence reads: CASSFTGAGELFF. CDR3 bases: TGTGCCAGCAGCTTTACAGGGGCAGGGGAGCTGTTTTTT.

This rearrangement joins TRBV19 to TRBJ1-5; no reliable D call. From germline, CDR1 is LNHDA and CDR2 SQIVND (reference sequence). Trimming stripped 0 bases from V and 0 bases from J, with 12 bases between. The CDR3 is 17 residues long. CDR3 nucleotide sequence: TGTGCCAGTAGTATAGATCGGTCGCTAGTTAGCAATCAGCCCCAGCATTTT. It is translated as CASSIDRSLVSNQPQHF.

This clone showed up just once. The sample holds other DNA sequences that translate to the same CDR3. The chain is built from TRBV3-1 (or the pseudogene TRBV3-2) and TRBJ2-7; 13 bases agree with TRBD2. Germline CDR1 reads LGHDT; CDR2 reads YNNKEL (reference sequence). The CDR3 is 15 amino acids. Germline trimming cut 4 bases from V and 2 bases from J; bases unmatched to any gene: 2. The CDR3 region is CASSLLAGGPYEQYF. The CDR3 DNA reads as TGTGCCAGCAGCCTACTAGCGGGAGGGCCCTACGAGCAGTACTTC.

This clone was seen once. The chain combines TRBV18 with TRBJ2-1; 8 bases match TRBD1. Germline V gene data show CDR1 as KGHSH and CDR2 as LQKENI. With 3 bases clipped from V and 6 bases from J, the junction kept 4 bases outside the gene matches. The CDR3 covers 14 residues. CDR3 in amino acids: CASSPWTGSNEQFF. CDR3 nucleotides: TGTGCCAGCTCACCGTGGACAGGGTCCAATGAGCAGTTCTTC.

The rearrangement joins TRBV6-5 to TRBJ1-2; 9 positions agree with TRBD1. The length of the CDR3 is 16 residues. V dropped 2 bases and J dropped 5; count of bases not matched to a gene: 9. Germline V CDR1 and CDR2: MNHEY, SVGAGI. CDR3 protein: CASSYGLLQGAYGYTF. CDR3 in DNA: TGTGCCAGCAGTTACGGTCTTCTACAGGGGGCTTATGGCTACACCTTC.

This chain joins TRBV9 and TRBJ1-5, with 9 nucleotides matching TRBD1. V was pared by 4 bases and J by 6 bases, with 5 bases of the junction left unmatched. This CDR3 is built from 14 residues. Germline CDR1 reads SGDLS; CDR2 reads YYNGEE. For the CDR3, the DNA is TGTGCCAGCAGCCGGGACAGGGTCGGTCAGCCCCAGCATTTT. Translation: CASSRDRVGQPQHF.

V and J are TRBV24-1 and TRBJ2-3; D may be TRBD2 (6 bases). The V and J ends lost 5 bases and 2 bases respectively, with 13 bases between them. The CDR3 length is 15 residues. The germline CDR1 and CDR2 sequences are KGHDR and SFDVKD. The CDR3 reads CATSVGTGPTDTQYF. The CDR3, as DNA: TGTGCCACCAGTGTAGGGACTGGCCCCACAGATACGCAGTATTTT.

The DNA for the CDR3 is TGTGCCAGCAGTGAATCCAGGCCAGGGAATCCTAACTATGGCTACACCTTC. Its translation is CASSESRPGNPNYGYTF. The chain is built from TRBV25-1 and TRBJ1-2; TRBD1 is a possible D gene (5 bases). CDR3 size: 17 residues. Germline values: CDR1 MGHDK, CDR2 SYGVNS. V shed 1 base and J shed 0 bases, with 15 bases lying between them.

This clone was picked up one time. This chain connects TRBV14 to TRBJ1-4, with D perhaps TRBD1 (6 bases). The CDR3 covers 15 residues. V dropped 5 bases and J dropped 7 bases, with 17 bases sitting between them. Looked up from germline, CDR1 is SGHDN and CDR2 is FVKESK. CDR3 sequence (DNA): TGTGCCAGCAGCTCGACCCGGCCACAGGGTGAAAAACTGTTTTTT. Translating it yields CASSSTRPQGEKLFF.

The gene calls are TRBV11-2 and TRBJ1-2; TRBD1 might be the D (5 bases). Germline loops: CDR1 SGHAT, CDR2 FQNNGV. The CDR3 spans 15 residues. Trimming stripped 0 bases from V and 4 bases from J, with 12 bases between. The CDR3 here is CASSLEVQGSYGYTF. CDR3 nucleotide sequence: TGTGCCAGCAGCTTAGAGGTTCAGGGCAGCTATGGCTACACCTTC.

V is TRBV7-2 and J is TRBJ2-1; TRBD1 might be the D (6 bases). This CDR3 has 14 residues. Trimming pared 3 bases from V and 6 bases from J, leaving 12 bases between. Per germline, CDR1 SGHTA and CDR2 FQGNSA. Here the CDR3 reads CASSLGALANEQFF. As DNA, the CDR3 is TGTGCCAGCAGCTTGGGGGCCCTCGCCAATGAGCAGTTCTTC.

The chain couples TRBV29-1 to TRBJ2-3; D uncertain. Germline assignment: CDR1 SQVTM and CDR2 ANQGSEA. The CDR3 length is 15 residues. V shed 4 bases and J shed 5 bases, with 19 bases lying between them. The CDR3 sequence: CSVVGRGLRGDTQYF. In DNA form, the CDR3 reads TGCAGCGTTGTAGGCCGAGGCCTACGTGGAGATACGCAGTATTTT.

Here the CDR3 DNA reads TGTGCCAGCAGCAGACTAGATCGTGCAAATGAGCAGTTCTTC. It is translated as CASSRLDRANEQFF. The chain carries TRBV6-2 or TRBV6-3 and TRBJ2-1; D is perhaps TRBD2 (6 bases). Trimming cost V 6 bases and J 7 bases, with 16 bases left between them. The germline V gene has CDR1 MNHEY and CDR2 SVGEGT. The CDR3 is 14 amino acids.